This T cell receptor (beta chain) was sequenced in a study of neurological immune-mediated disorders. A 10-nucleotide random UMI tagged transcripts in template-switch 5'RACE cDNA synthesis. In TCRdb, the 5' RACE reads were re-called with MiXCR into one record per CDR3 protein. The top ten clones hold 43% of a sample with fewer than 20,000 distinct CDR3 sequences, roughly 9% of them seen once. The sample holds many counts of this clonotype. Trimming removed 8 bases from V and 0 bases from J, with 18 bases in between. The CDR3 runs 16 residues. Looked up from germline, CDR1 is SEHNR and CDR2 is FQNEAQ (reference sequence).

The chain combines TRBV7-9 with TRBJ2-3, with D possibly TRBD2 on 6 matching bases. Sequencing input: CD8+ T cells from blood. This receptor was obtained from a man aged 50 to 60 in good health. Written as DNA, the CDR3 is TGTGCCAGCTCCTGGGACGCGGGGATTAGCACAGATACGCAGTATTTT. Encoded protein: CASSWDAGISTDTQYF.